Listed below are T cell receptor beta chains from one sample, sequenced in a study of T-cell reconstitution after alpha-beta-depleted transplantation in children. MiXCR, applied by TCRdb to the PCR reads, yields one record per CDR3 protein. This sample has hundreds of thousands of distinct CDR3 sequences; over 10% occur once, and the top ten carry over 2%. The sample here was PBMCs, mostly from graft donor cells, taken 360 days after TCRalphabeta/CD19-depleted stem cell transplant. The receptor source for this set is a male patient younger than 18 who had a stem cell transplant for acute myeloid leukemia, so the T cells may come from the graft donor. Both conserved end residues are trimmed from each CDR3.

V,J,CDR3
TRBV6-5,TRBJ2-7,ASSYSGDLRIYEQY
TRBV9,TRBJ2-7,ASSVGSGREYEQY
TRBV24-1,TRBJ2-1,ATSKSGSSYNEQF
TRBV28,TRBJ2-5,ASTNLSGANRETQY
TRBV20-1,TRBJ2-7,SAREHGSYYEQY
TRBV15,TRBJ2-7,ATSRVGGLWYEQY
TRBV20-1,TRBJ2-1,SARDAAGGTVVWDNEQF
TRBV6-5,TRBJ2-7,ASSLSGHTKGDYEQY
TRBV4-3,TRBJ2-5,ASSQESLRSGGETQY
TRBV20-1,TRBJ1-6,SAIGGHDNSPLH
TRBV18,TRBJ1-5,ASSGAGINQPQH
TRBV7-2,TRBJ1-1,ASSLAAGTKGTEAF
TRBV11-3,TRBJ2-7,ASSLGLAGGYLSEQY
TRBV20-1,TRBJ2-3,SADPLAGGGDTQY
TRBV9,TRBJ2-3,ASSPPFGSGWDTQY
TRBV15,TRBJ2-5,ATSRAAGEPRETQY
TRBV11-3,TRBJ2-5,ASSAGTALGTQY
TRBV5-1,TRBJ2-1,ASSLGIGARTKNNEQF
TRBV4-2,TRBJ2-1,ASSHSSSESSYNEQF
TRBV20-1,TRBJ2-2,SALTGTSGTGELF
TRBV4-3,TRBJ1-3,ASSQGTVSGNTIY
TRBV7-7,TRBJ2-2,ASSLGGGANTGELF
TRBV7-6,TRBJ1-4,ASSFTATNEKLF
TRBV19,TRBJ2-1,ASSIPLAGGYNEQF
TRBV7-2,TRBJ2-7,ASGAYEQY
TRBV4-3,TRBJ2-7,ASSQGQGLSYEQY
TRBV6-2/TRBV6-3,TRBJ2-1,ASTPGRNFLLLRVEQF
TRBV29-1,TRBJ2-2,SVEWDTGELF
TRBV20-1,TRBJ2-3,SASGDTQY
TRBV15,TRBJ2-1,ATSRDRLAGLGNEQF
TRBV7-3,TRBJ2-5,ASSANLGIQETQY
TRBV15,TRBJ2-2,ATSRGRGGSQTGELF
TRBV28,TRBJ1-3,ASSLSNTIY
TRBV3-1,TRBJ2-1,ASSQGGWEQF
TRBV20-1,TRBJ1-1,SARDGVQAKAF